The clone carrying this T cell receptor beta chain has more than one count but fewer than ten. The CDR3 extends over 15 amino acids. Germline V lookup: CDR1 DFQATT, CDR2 SNEGSKA (reference sequence). V gave up 3 bases and J gave up 5 bases; unmatched junction bases: 9. Diagnoses were established using clinical symptoms, serum thyroxine and TRAb, thyroid ultrasound and orbital computed tomography. PBMCs came from 9 to 10 ml fresh peripheral blood. The sample originates from a study of T cells in Graves' hyperthyroidism and ophthalmopathy. Amplified TCR beta CDR3 regions derived from RNA transcripts. Researchers ran a first-round RT-PCR on the TCR CDR3 using the HTBI primer set. TCRdb redid the calling of the multiplex PCR reads with MiXCR, one entry per CDR3 protein. Of 360,000 or so distinct CDR3 sequences listed, over 12% are singletons.

The J gene is TRBJ2-5, the V gene TRBV20-1, with 10 bases lining up with TRBD2. The sequenced sample was blood. The receptor's source is a woman aged 55-75 years with Graves' ophthalmopathy. This CDR3 reads CSARPPSGSQETQYF. CDR3 nucleotides: TGCAGTGCTAGGCCGCCTAGCGGGAGTCAGGAGACCCAGTACTTC.